This TCR beta chain stems from a study of T-cell reconstitution after alpha-beta-depleted transplantation in children. This clonotype was recorded many times. The ends were cut back, 10 bases at V and 3 bases at J, with 12 bases in the middle. This CDR3 region has 13 residues. Unique molecular identifiers were built into the TCRbeta library. From the PCR reads, TCRdb called clonotypes with MiXCR, one entry per CDR3 protein. Of fewer than 700,000 distinct CDR3 sequences detected, 23% appear once; the ten largest clones hold over 12%. The sequence was obtained from a boy in the first two years of life who had a stem cell transplant for acute myeloid leukemia, so the T cells may come from the graft donor. The starting material was PBMCs, mostly from graft donor cells, obtained 360 days after TCRalphabeta/CD19-depleted stem cell transplant. The chain combines TRBV12-3 or TRBV12-4 with TRBJ2-2; D is unclear. CDR3: CATDAWHTGELFF. The DNA for the CDR3 is TGTGCCACCGACGCTTGGCACACCGGGGAGCTGTTTTTT.